The sequence of this T cell receptor (beta chain) was determined in a study of glioma-infiltrating T cells after dendritic cell vaccination. About the research overall: Dendritic cell vaccine was injected intradermally three times, biweekly.

The CDR3 sequence is 12 residues long. The V end was cut by 5 bases, the J end by 3 bases, with 7 bases between. Germline V gene sequence: CDR1 SNHLY, CDR2 FYNNEI. Isocitrate dehydrogenase mutation was absent in all glioblastoma patients. TCRB CDR3 was amplified from 2 ug genomic DNA or less. Using immunoSEQ multiplex PCR, the repertoire was profiled, and TCRdb retains in-frame clones only, with some absent. The sample has about 49,000 clones; about 85% are singletons. The V and J genes are TRBV2 and TRBJ2-5; TRBD1 is a possible D gene (5 bases). The sample here was blood, taken before dendritic cell vaccination. This TCR was recovered from a human donor with glioblastoma. This chain's CDR3 is CASSSGKETQYF. In DNA, the CDR3 is TGTGCCAGCAGTTCAGGGAAAGAGACCCAGTACTTC.